Presented here are 8 T cell receptor beta chains from one specimen sequenced in a study of control samples from healthy donors and cancer patients. Using immunoSEQ multiplex PCR, the repertoire was profiled, and TCRdb retains in-frame clones only, with some absent. This table holds some 120,000 clones, around 87% found once. Input material: blood. The origin of the receptors is a man aged 35 to 55 in good health.

The chain has TRBV6-5 and TRBJ1-4; 8 positions match TRBD1. The germline CDR1 and CDR2 sequences are MNHEY and SVGAGI. The CDR3 is 13 residues long. The trim removed 8 bases at V and 9 bases at J, leaving 8 bases unmatched. CDR3 in amino acids: CASGNHRGKKLFF. The CDR3 nucleotides are TGTGCCAGCGGAAACCACAGGGGGAAAAAACTGTTTTTT.

The gene calls are TRBV25-1 and TRBJ2-2; D is ambiguous. V lost 8 bases and J lost 4, with 8 bases in between. Germline CDR1 MGHDK, CDR2 SYGVNS. The CDR3 is 12 residues long. The CDR3 sequence is CASLAVTGELFF. The CDR3, as DNA: TGTGCCAGCCTGGCAGTCACCGGGGAGCTGTTTTTT.

The V gene is TRBV5-4, the J gene TRBJ2-5; TRBD2 agrees at 7 bases. This CDR3 is 15 amino acids long. Germline CDR1 and CDR2: SGHNT and YYREEE (reference sequence). The trim removed 4 bases at V and 5 bases at J, leaving 11 bases unmatched. The CDR3 bases are TGTGCCAGCAGCCCCAGCGGGGCCCTAAGGGAGACCCAGTACTTC. Translating gives CASSPSGALRETQYF.

The rearrangement links TRBV9 to TRBJ1-3, with D tentatively TRBD1 (6 bases). Germline CDR1 reads SGDLS; CDR2 reads YYNGEE. The CDR3 totals 15 residues. The germline V and J ends were trimmed by 1 base and 2 bases, with 10 bases remaining between them. CDR3 region: CASSVLGGPGNTIYF. In DNA, the CDR3 is TGTGCCAGCAGCGTATTAGGGGGACCTGGAAACACCATATATTTT.

As concerns this clone: One end of the junction varies from germline; a read error may be responsible. The CDR3 here is CASSDGASSF. DNA of the CDR3: TGTGCCAGCAGCGATGGGGCTTCTAGTTTT. The V call is TRBV27, the J call TRBJ1-4, with D maybe TRBD1 (5 bases). CDR1 and CDR2 from the germline V gene are MNHEY and SMNVEV (reference sequence). The CDR3 contains 10 residues.

The chain uses TRBV2 and TRBJ2-7; TRBD1 matches 8 bases. The CDR3 runs 12 residues. Looked up from germline, CDR1 is SNHLY and CDR2 is FYNNEI. V dropped 4 bases and J dropped 4; count of bases not matched to a gene: 0. The CDR3 loop reads CASSGTGYEQYF. CDR3 nucleotide sequence: TGTGCCAGCAGTGGGACAGGGTACGAGCAGTACTTC.

The gene calls are TRBV27 and TRBJ2-5; possibly TRBD2 for D (5 bases). The CDR3 covers 14 residues. Germline V lookup: CDR1 MNHEY, CDR2 SMNVEV (reference sequence). Trimming took 6 bases from V and 5 from J, leaving 16 bases between them. For the CDR3, the DNA is TGTGCCAGCAGGCGGAGGCTCGTGGATGAGACCCAGTACTTC. Protein: CASRRRLVDETQYF.

The DNA of the CDR3 is TGTGCCAGCAGCTTGGAAAGGATTTACTACGAGCAGTACTTC. Its translation is CASSLERIYYEQYF. V is TRBV5-5 and J is TRBJ2-7; D ambiguous. The length of the CDR3 is 14 residues. Germline values: CDR1 SGHKS, CDR2 YYEKEE (reference sequence). V lost 0 bases to trimming and J lost 3 bases, with 10 bases between them.